This entry features one TCR beta chain sequence. What antigen it recognizes has not been identified. The sample holds no much larger clone one base away, and base qualities are not on file. The germline V gene sets CDR1 to MNHEY and CDR2 to SVGAGI. After removal of 6 bases from V and 14 bases from J, the junction retains 14 bases not matched to a gene. From cysteine to phenylalanine, the CDR3 is 15 amino acids long. Just the 45-base CDR3 DNA is kept, in frame starting at base 1. The donors were healthy, HIV-negative adults who had no recently reported acute infections or vaccinations. Every donor was a Caucasian adult living in Nashville, Tennessee, USA. Magnetic negative selection was used to enrich CD4+ T cells, after which naive cells were positively selected on CD45RA and the negative fraction became the memory subset. Blood was collected by leukapheresis, and PBMCs were isolated by Ficoll-Histopaque density gradient centrifugation and then cryopreserved in liquid nitrogen vapor phase. Analytical flow cytometry was used to check the purity and quantity of each magnetically sorted T cell population. Each sorted fraction had its genomic DNA isolated and then quantified by UV absorbance on a Nanodrop 2000c.

This specimen belongs to a study of shared clonotypes between healthy human individuals (dated by TCRdb to the early 2020s). With regard to the full study: Three men and two women, aged 18 to 49 years, made up the cohort. To increase sequencing depth and limit assay-specific biases, TCR repertoire library preparation and sequencing were carried out by different laboratories using diverse techniques. Each donor's leukapheresis produced roughly between about 0.9 and 9.5 billion PBMCs. For each donor, CD4 naive and CD4 memory were each run on three plates, CD8 naive on two plates, and CD8 memory on one plate. Blood TCR repertoires of a handful of healthy adults were deeply sequenced to estimate repertoire size and the extent of clonotype sharing between individuals.

Summary of the overall study and its limitations: Even with the large sequencing depth, rarefaction of the sorted-subset datasets indicated that sequencing was incomplete. Estimated clonotype richness was generally larger for naive than for memory subsets. Because the study included a small number of donors, the genetic and exposure-history diversity represented was limited. Compared with non-shared clonotypes, the clonotypes found in all four sorted-subset donors had higher generation probabilities. Across four donors, about 5.2% of naive CD4, over 3% of naive CD8, about 2% of memory CD4, and roughly 0.4% of memory CD8 clonotypes were shared. Based on pairwise subsampling, the degree of clonotype sharing among donors was expected to be affected by sequencing depth. Only blood was sampled, and tissue TCR repertoires likely differ from those in blood.

TCR CDR3 regions were amplified from genomic DNA by multiplex PCR using the deep immunoSEQ assay. Extracted genomic DNA from each cell subset was spread evenly across all wells of several immunoSEQ 96-well plates, with each plate serving as a replicate. Each replicate PCR for sorted subsets received approximately 220 ng genomic DNA, equal to some 32,000 T cell genomes. Purified libraries were quantified with a Qubit 3.0 fluorometer, sized on a Bioanalyzer 2100, and re-quantified with the KAPA Library Quantification kit. Every immunoSEQ 96-well plate was sequenced on a dedicated single-read 150-cycle Illumina NextSeq 550 flow cell. The study's own analysis went as follows. Because only junctional sequences without quality scores were contained in the immunoSEQ output, filtering matching that applied to full-length reads could not be performed. Sequences were annotated with PyIR, a Python wrapper for IgBLAST v1.9, using IMGT germline references to assign V/J genes and CDR3. Reads with weak V/J assignments (E-value above 1e-6), missing CDR3, stop codons, out-of-frame junctions, or ambiguous translated residues were removed. V3J clonotypes were defined by identical inferred V gene, J gene, and CDR3 amino acid sequence. Percentage overlap between repertoires was computed as shared unique clonotypes divided by the size of the smaller repertoire. Three approaches were used to assess repertoire richness: RTK rarefaction, the Chao1 estimator, and Recon v2.1 estimates of unobserved clonotypes. For all TCRbeta clonotypes obtained by the gDNA method from several donors, generation probabilities were computed with OLGA. Entries here come from immuneACCESS through TCRdb and include only in-frame sequences with V and J called. Some clones fail to appear in such tables; in the studies checked, an unresolved V gene covers under half of the shortfall, and the cause of the remainder is unknown. V and J calls and clone size are those listed in that table; D and trimming were worked out from the DNA. The table for this sample lists some 1 million clones; under 80% of them were counted only once. In total, the top ten clones hold approximately 1.5% of the sample.

Sequenced sample: memory CD4+ T cells sorted from blood. The cell subset or site label here, explained by the study, means: CD45RA-negative fraction. The V gene is TRBV6-5 and the J gene is TRBJ1-6, with 9 bases in between that match TRBD1. The receptor's source is a man aged 18-30 years in good health. The CDR3 reads as follows: CASSPSRGQGISLHF. The DNA reads TGTGCCAGCAGCCCTTCCCGGGGACAGGGAATCTCCCTCCACTTT.